The clone carrying this TCR beta chain was seen only once. This CDR3 is 13 amino acids long. Germline V CDR1 and CDR2: MNHEY, SVGEGT. The ends were cut back, 5 bases at V and 8 bases at J, with 14 bases in the middle. The data were obtained in a study of patients and donors after allogeneic stem cell transplantation. MiXCR, run by TCRdb on the RT-PCR reads, gives a single entry per CDR3 protein. Of fewer than 180,000 distinct CDR3 sequences in the sample, about a third were seen once. The TCR was taken from a human donor who was either an allogeneic HSCT recipient or a stem cell or donor lymphocyte infusion donor (not recorded which). It is not recorded whose cells these are; they may come from a transplant donor. The V gene is TRBV6-2 or TRBV6-3, the J gene TRBJ2-3, with D perhaps TRBD2 (5 bases). Sequences were obtained from blood, either unsorted or a sorted T cell fraction (not recorded which). The CDR3 sequence is CASSRARAGTQYF. The CDR3 coding sequence is TGTGCCAGCAGTCGAGCCCGGGCGGGTACGCAGTATTTT.